These T cell receptor beta chains were read from a single sample in a study of T cell responses to AZD1222 COVID-19 vaccine. Some clones are missing from TCRdb's copy, which holds only in-frame ones; the method was immunoSEQ multiplex PCR. The sample contains tens of thousands of clones, around nine tenths of which appear only once. Source: peripheral blood, taken on day 0 of MenACWY control vaccination. The receptors come from an adult in good health. The CDR3 runs from the conserved cysteine through the conserved F or W. A D gene is named only where the DNA matches it firmly. Not all rows give a size; the values are once, few, many and, for expanded clones, a class.

CASSFARGPKTSEQFF,TGTGCCAGCAGTTTCGCCAGGGGGCCTAAGACCAGTGAGCAGTTCTTC,.,TRBJ2-1,TRBD1,TRBV6-2/TRBV6-3,16
CASSIGAGGTYEQYF,TGTGCCAGTAGCATCGGGGCGGGAGGAACCTACGAGCAGTACTTC,once,TRBJ2-7,TRBD2,TRBV19,15
CASSLASRYNEQFF,TGTGCCAGCAGCCTAGCTAGCCGGTACAATGAGCAGTTCTTC,.,TRBJ2-1,.,TRBV3-1/TRBV3-2,14
CASSVGGPADEQFF,TGTGCCAGCAGCGTAGGGGGGCCGGCCGATGAGCAGTTCTTC,.,TRBJ2-1,.,TRBV9,14
CASQENGEKLFF,TGTGCCAGTCAGGAGAATGGGGAAAAACTGTTTTTT,once,TRBJ1-4,.,TRBV7-2,12
CASSTGQENYGYTF,TGTGCCAGCAGCACGGGACAGGAGAACTATGGCTACACCTTC,.,TRBJ1-2,TRBD1,TRBV6-2/TRBV6-3,14
CATSRATGTGHTGELFF,TGTGCCACCAGCAGGGCTACCGGGACAGGGCACACCGGGGAGCTGTTTTTT,.,TRBJ2-2,TRBD1,TRBV15,17
CASSQETEDYGYTF,TGTGCCAGCAGCCAAGAGACGGAAGACTATGGCTACACCTTC,.,TRBJ1-2,.,TRBV4-2,14
CASSLGPSTDTQYF,TGTGCCAGCAGCCTGGGACCTAGCACAGATACGCAGTATTTT,.,TRBJ2-3,.,TRBV5-4,14
CASSSSGGTDTQYF,TGTGCCAGCAGCTCAAGCGGGGGCACAGATACGCAGTATTTT,.,TRBJ2-3,TRBD2,TRBV3-1/TRBV3-2,14
CASSLGQGYNTEAFF,TGTGCCAGCAGCTTAGGGCAGGGGTACAACACTGAAGCTTTCTTT,.,TRBJ1-1,.,TRBV7-9,15
CASGPLGNTEAFF,TGCGCCAGCGGACCCCTGGGGAACACTGAAGCTTTCTTT,.,TRBJ1-1,.,TRBV5-1,13
CSVTGNGGYTF,TGCAGCGTTACCGGGAATGGTGGCTACACCTTC,.,TRBJ1-2,.,TRBV29-1,11
CASSEGRVLREQYF,TGTGCCAGCAGTGAGGGCAGGGTACTGCGCGAGCAGTACTTC,.,TRBJ2-7,.,TRBV6-1,14
CASSPPSGSFETQYF,TGTGCCAGCTCACCACCTAGCGGGAGTTTCGAGACCCAGTACTTC,.,TRBJ2-5,TRBD2,TRBV18,15
CASQQGAIAGELFF,TGTGCCAGCCAACAGGGGGCGATTGCCGGGGAGCTGTTTTTT,.,TRBJ2-2,TRBD1,TRBV19,14
CASGTIYNEQFF,TGCGCCAGCGGGACTATCTACAATGAGCAGTTCTTC,.,TRBJ2-1,TRBD2,TRBV10-1,12
CAVTSDPYEQYF,TGCGCCGTGACTAGCGATCCCTACGAGCAGTACTTC,once,TRBJ2-7,TRBD2,TRBV10-2,12
CASSLSIRGHQPQHF,TGTGCCAGCAGTTTATCTATTCGGGGGCATCAGCCCCAGCATTTT,few,TRBJ1-5,.,TRBV27,15
CASSFKTEAFF,TGTGCCAGCAGCTTTAAAACTGAAGCTTTCTTT,.,TRBJ1-1,.,TRBV7-9,11
CASKQGNSPLHF,TGTGCCAGCAAACAGGGAAATTCACCCCTCCACTTT,.,TRBJ1-6,.,TRBV2,12
CSVAYSGANVLTF,TGCAGCGTTGCCTACTCTGGGGCCAACGTCCTGACTTTC,.,TRBJ2-6,.,TRBV29-1,13
CASSPVGLAGGNEQFF,TGTGCCAGCAGCCCTGTGGGACTAGCGGGAGGCAATGAGCAGTTCTTC,few,TRBJ2-1,TRBD2,TRBV7-2,16
CASSALLGSGNTIYF,TGTGCCAGCAGTGCCTTGTTGGGCTCTGGAAACACCATATATTTT,.,TRBJ1-3,.,TRBV9,15
CASSSGTDTQYF,TGTGCCAGCAGTTCAGGGACAGATACGCAGTATTTT,.,TRBJ2-3,.,TRBV6-5,12
CASKGKSRYNEQFF,TGTGCCAGCAAGGGGAAGTCCCGCTACAATGAGCAGTTCTTC,.,TRBJ2-1,.,TRBV2,14
CASSAFGDRATEKLFF,TGTGCCAGCAGTGCCTTCGGCGACAGGGCCACTGAAAAACTGTTTTTT,once,TRBJ1-4,TRBD1,TRBV27,16
CASSLALGGTGYGNTIYF,TGCGCCAGCAGCTTGGCCTTGGGGGGCACGGGGTACGGAAACACCATATATTTT,.,TRBJ1-3,.,TRBV5-1,18
CAISGQGLREKLFF,TGTGCCATTTCTGGACAGGGACTGCGAGAAAAACTGTTTTTT,.,TRBJ1-4,TRBD1,TRBV30,14
CASSLGVQLAGVDEQYF,TGTGCCAGCAGCTTGGGAGTACAACTAGCGGGAGTTGACGAGCAGTACTTC,.,TRBJ2-7,TRBD2,TRBV5-4,17
CASRRQGSGEQFF,TGTGCCAGCAGACGACAGGGGAGTGGTGAGCAGTTCTTC,.,TRBJ2-1,TRBD1,TRBV12-3/TRBV12-4,13
CASSLGTDTQYF,TGTGCCAGCAGTTTAGGGACAGATACGCAGTATTTT,.,TRBJ2-3,.,TRBV12-3/TRBV12-4,12
CASSLAGQAITEAFF,TGCGCCAGCAGCTTGGCAGGACAGGCGATCACTGAAGCTTTCTTT,.,TRBJ1-1,TRBD1,TRBV5-1,15
CASTPGGGSNNEQFF,TGTGCCAGCACCCCGGGGGGCGGATCGAACAATGAGCAGTTCTTC,.,TRBJ2-1,.,TRBV9,15
CASSIGLLNTEAFF,TGTGCCAGCAGTATAGGACTCCTGAACACTGAAGCTTTCTTT,.,TRBJ1-1,.,TRBV2,14
CASSLFEASGETQYF,TGTGCCAGCAGCTTATTTGAGGCTAGCGGGGAGACCCAGTACTTC,.,TRBJ2-5,TRBD2,TRBV7-9,15
CASSSGPPGTGGSETQYF,TGTGCCAGCAGTTCGGGCCCTCCCGGGACAGGGGGCTCAGAGACCCAGTACTTC,.,TRBJ2-5,TRBD1,TRBV27,18
CASSPRYRGGDNEKLFF,TGTGCCAGCTCACCACGTTACAGGGGTGGAGATAATGAAAAACTGTTTTTT,.,TRBJ1-4,TRBD1,TRBV18,17
CASSYGGFQPQHF,TGTGCCAGCAGTTACGGGGGGTTCCAGCCCCAGCATTTT,.,TRBJ1-5,.,TRBV2,13
CASSYPGGVAFF,TGTGCCAGCAGTTACCCTGGAGGGGTCGCTTTCTTT,.,TRBJ1-1,.,TRBV6-6,12
CASSLRTGVTEAFF,TGTGCCAGCAGCCTTAGGACAGGGGTAACTGAAGCTTTCTTT,.,TRBJ1-1,TRBD1,TRBV5-4,14
CASSLGWVYSGNTIYF,TGTGCCAGCAGCTTAGGATGGGTGTACTCTGGAAACACCATATATTTT,.,TRBJ1-3,.,TRBV7-9,16
CASKPSGRRGDEQFF,TGCGCCAGCAAACCGAGCGGGAGAAGGGGGGATGAGCAGTTCTTC,.,TRBJ2-1,TRBD2,TRBV5-1,15
CASSPPGHYGYTF,TGTGCCAGCAGCCCTCCGGGACACTATGGCTACACCTTC,.,TRBJ1-2,.,TRBV7-9,13
CASSRSGRTYEQYF,TGTGCCAGTAGTAGGAGCGGGCGAACCTACGAGCAGTACTTC,once,TRBJ2-7,.,TRBV19,14
CASSLLIAGGASSYNEQFF,TGTGCCAGCAGCTTGTTGATAGCGGGAGGGGCTAGCTCCTACAATGAGCAGTTCTTC,.,TRBJ2-1,TRBD2,TRBV5-8,19
CASSSPTSGPGTQYF,TGTGCCAGCAGCTCCCCGACTAGCGGGCCCGGGACCCAGTACTTC,once,TRBJ2-5,TRBD2,TRBV7-2,15
CASSPGGANEKLFF,TGTGCCAGCAGTCCGGGGGGGGCGAATGAAAAACTGTTTTTT,.,TRBJ1-4,.,TRBV6-5,14
CASSRGEGVNTEAFF,TGCGCCAGCAGCCGCGGCGAGGGGGTGAACACTGAAGCTTTCTTT,.,TRBJ1-1,.,TRBV5-1,15
CARSSTGPYNEQFF,TGTGCCAGAAGCAGTACCGGGCCCTACAATGAGCAGTTCTTC,.,TRBJ2-1,.,TRBV5-3,14
CASSPPTKHTGELFF,TGTGCCAGCAGCCCCCCGACCAAACACACCGGGGAGCTGTTTTTT,.,TRBJ2-2,.,TRBV6-6,15
CASSLGGDGYTF,TGTGCCAGCAGCTTGGGAGGGGATGGCTACACCTTC,.,TRBJ1-2,.,TRBV5-6,12
CASSYGTAFYNEQFF,TGTGCCAGTAGCTATGGGACAGCCTTCTACAATGAGCAGTTCTTC,.,TRBJ2-1,TRBD1,TRBV19,15
CASSFGLLRGQGVTDTQYF,TGCGCCAGCAGCTTCGGACTATTGCGGGGACAGGGGGTCACAGATACGCAGTATTTT,once,TRBJ2-3,TRBD1,TRBV5-1,19